This section outlines one TCR beta chain sequence together with its context. A second PCR, run for about 7 to 11 cycles, used a sample-barcoded 5' primer plus a J-beta primer mix. TCRdb reprocessed the 5' RACE reads via MiXCR and lists one record per CDR3 protein. The sample has approximately 1.5 million distinct CDR3 sequences, approximately 42% seen once. The data were obtained in a study of blood T cells in healthy people across ages. Study-wide background: Capture by template switching was about one barcoded beta molecule per two T cells.

Russia was home to the donors, healthy Caucasian individuals aged about 6 to 90. This CDR3 region has 12 residues. Germline-derived CDR1 and CDR2 are ENHRY and SYGVKD. Sequencing input: blood. The clonotype originates from a young woman in good health. The chain recombines TRBV10-3 with TRBJ2-5, with 10 bases matching TRBD1. The closer fit of TRBJ2-7 to the DNA end suggests the J call may be wrong. The CDR3 protein is CAAGTGDYEQYF. The CDR3 nucleotides are TGTGCCGCCGGGACAGGGGATTACGAGCAGTACTTC.